The 27 T cell receptor beta chains listed next were all sequenced from one sample in a study of blood T cell repertoires in COVID-19. Assay: immunoSEQ multiplex PCR; the TCRdb copy retains only in-frame clones and omits some. Of tens of thousands of clones listed, roughly nine tenths are singletons. The sample comprised peripheral blood. These receptors all stem from a man aged 35 to 55 with COVID-19, enrolled during active disease.

V usage is TRBV24-1 and J usage is TRBJ2-5; D is unclear. From germline, CDR1 is KGHDR and CDR2 SFDVKD. The CDR3 has 12 amino acids. The V end was cut by 6 bases, the J end by 4 bases, with 8 bases between. The CDR3 region has the DNA TGTGCCACCAGTACTACGGGAGAGACCCAGTACTTC. Encoded protein: CATSTTGETQYF.

The rearrangement links TRBV11-2 to TRBJ1-3; perhaps TRBD1 as D (5 bases). The CDR3 consists of 15 residues. CDR1 and CDR2 (germline): SGHAT, FQNNGV. The germline V and J ends were trimmed by 4 bases and 0 bases, with 10 bases remaining between them. This CDR3 is CASSSDIFSGNTIYF. CDR3 DNA: TGTGCCAGCAGCTCGGACATCTTCTCTGGAAACACCATATATTTT.

This chain uses TRBV5-1 with TRBJ1-2; no definite D call. The CDR3 spans 15 residues. CDR1 and CDR2 (germline): SGHRS, YFSETQ. Trimming left V 0 bases short and J 0 bases short, with 9 bases between. The CDR3 is CASSLAPDTNYGYTF. CDR3 nucleotides: TGCGCCAGCAGCTTGGCGCCAGACACTAACTATGGCTACACCTTC.

The rearrangement links TRBV18 to TRBJ2-5, with TRBD1 matching 8 bases. The V gene's germline CDR1 is KGHSH and CDR2 LQKENI. The CDR3 spans 15 residues. After removal of 0 bases from V and 4 bases from J, the junction contained 4 bases not matched to a gene. CDR3 DNA: TGTGCCAGCTCACCACCAGGACAGGGCGCAGAGACCCAGTACTTC. This gives the protein CASSPPGQGAETQYF.

This chain uses TRBV10-3 with TRBJ2-3; 8 bases align to TRBD2. Germline trimming cut 8 bases from V and 1 base from J; bases unmatched to any gene: 17. Germline V lookup: CDR1 ENHRY, CDR2 SYGVKD. The CDR3 spans 18 residues. For the CDR3, the DNA is TGTGCCATCGAGAGAGGCGGGGGGTCCTCCAGGGGCACAGATACGCAGTATTTT. Translated, it gives CAIERGGGSSRGTDTQYF.

The gene calls are TRBV10-1 and TRBJ1-1; TRBD1 is a possible D gene (6 bases). This CDR3 is 14 amino acids long. V lost 7 bases and J 1 base, leaving 13 bases between the germline ends. CDR1 is WNHNN, CDR2 SYGVQD, per germline (reference sequence). CDR3 region: CASNSNRENTEAFF. DNA for the CDR3: TGCGCCAGCAACTCAAACAGGGAGAACACTGAAGCTTTCTTT.

The chain employs TRBV2 and TRBJ2-7, with 8 nucleotides matching TRBD1. Germline CDR1 and CDR2: SNHLY and FYNNEI. Unmatched junction bases numbered 9, after V lost 5 bases and J lost 6 bases. There are 14 residues in the CDR3. The CDR3 DNA follows: TGTGCCAGCAGTTTCGGGACAGGACACTCCGAGCAGTACTTC. As protein: CASSFGTGHSEQYF. Filled out from reference TRBV2 and TRBJ2-7, the complete variable domain reads EPEVTQTPSHQVTQMGQEVILRCVPISNHLYFYWYRQILGQKVEFLVSFYNNEISEKSEIFDDQFSVERPDGSNFTLKIRSTKLEDSAMYFCASSFGTGHSEQYFGPGTRLTVT.

This chain links TRBV29-1 with TRBJ1-1, with TRBD1 matching over 9 bases. With 6 bases clipped from V and 1 base from J, the junction kept 15 bases outside the gene matches. Germline values: CDR1 SQVTM, CDR2 ANQGSEA. The CDR3 contains 17 residues. The CDR3 is CSVKLVGDRVKNTEAFF. In DNA, the CDR3 is TGCAGCGTCAAACTGGTTGGGGACAGGGTTAAGAACACTGAAGCTTTCTTT.

The chain recombines TRBV9 with TRBJ2-3; 7 positions agree with TRBD2. This CDR3 contains 16 residues. V lost 3 bases and J lost 2; bases outside the gene matches: 9. Germline lookup yields CDR1 SGDLS and CDR2 YYNGEE. The CDR3 loop is CASSGAWGGNTDTQYF. Written as DNA, the CDR3 is TGTGCCAGCAGCGGCGCGTGGGGGGGAAACACAGATACGCAGTATTTT.

The rearrangement joins TRBV27 to TRBJ2-2, with 11 bases fitting TRBD2. Per the germline V gene, CDR1 is MNHEY and CDR2 is SMNVEV (reference sequence). J was trimmed by 7 bases and V by 4 bases; bases with no gene match: 17. This CDR3 spans 19 amino acids. The CDR3 coding sequence is TGTGCCAGCAGTTATTCCCGCCTAGCGGGGGGCACCCGGGGCGGGGAGCTGTTTTTT. It codes for CASSYSRLAGGTRGGELFF.

The rearrangement uses TRBV19 and TRBJ2-3; TRBD2 matches 11 bases. J gave up 6 bases and V 4 bases, and 9 bases lay outside the gene matches. This CDR3 region has 16 residues. Germline assignment: CDR1 LNHDA and CDR2 SQIVND (reference sequence). The CDR3 DNA follows: TGTGCCAGTAGTACCGGACTAGCGGGCCTTGGCGATACGCAGTATTTT. Its translation: CASSTGLAGLGDTQYF.

V usage is TRBV2 and J usage is TRBJ1-1; D is possibly TRBD1 (5 bases). Trimming cost V 10 bases and J 5 bases, with 11 bases left between them. This CDR3 has 11 residues. Germline V gene lookup returns CDR1 SNHLY and CDR2 FYNNEI. Written as DNA, the CDR3 is TGTGCCACCCGGGGGAAAACTGAAGCTTTCTTT. Translation gives CATRGKTEAFF.

Only one count was recorded for this clone. The chain employs TRBV30 and TRBJ2-5; a weak D match, TRBD2 (6 bases). V shed 2 bases and J shed 6 bases, with 22 bases lying between them. Germline-derived CDR1 and CDR2 are GTSNPN and SVGIG (reference sequence). There are 16 residues in the CDR3. This chain's CDR3 is CAWSFRRDSDVKTQYF. Here the CDR3 DNA reads TGTGCCTGGAGTTTTCGCCGGGACTCCGACGTGAAGACCCAGTACTTC. Looking up the rest from reference TRBV30 and TRBJ2-5 gives the full variable domain: SQTIHQWPATLVQPVGSPLSLECTVEGTSNPNLYWYRQAAGRGLQLLFYSVGIGQISSEVPQNLSASRPQDRQFILSSKKLLLSDSGFYLCAWSFRRDSDVKTQYFGPGTRLLVL.

The CDR3: CASSRQTSYGYTF. In DNA, the CDR3 is TGTGCCAGCAGCCGACAGACCAGCTATGGCTACACCTTC. The rearrangement joins TRBV6-5 to TRBJ1-2; D is possibly TRBD1 (5 bases). V lost 6 bases and J 4 bases, leaving 12 bases between the germline ends. Per the germline V gene, CDR1 is MNHEY and CDR2 is SVGAGI. The CDR3 is 13 residues long.

The chain couples TRBV19 to TRBJ1-5, with D possibly being TRBD1 (5 bases). Trimming took 2 bases from V and 2 from J, leaving 10 bases between them. The CDR3 consists of 15 residues. Germline loops: CDR1 LNHDA, CDR2 SQIVND (reference sequence). The CDR3, as DNA: TGTGCCAGTAGTATATCTGAACAGGGCAATCAGCCCCAGCATTTT. Translating it yields CASSISEQGNQPQHF. The full variable domain, in which reference TRBV19 and TRBJ1-5 provide the parts outside the CDR3, is DGGITQSPKYLFRKEGQNVTLSCEQNLNHDAMYWYRQDPGQGLRLIYYSQIVNDFQKGDIAEGYSVSREKKESFPLTVTSAQKNPTAFYLCASSISEQGNQPQHFGDGTRLSIL.

V gene TRBV19 combines with J gene TRBJ1-4, with 7 bases that match TRBD1. The V gene's germline CDR1 is LNHDA and CDR2 SQIVND (reference sequence). V was clipped by 3 bases and J by 6 bases; unmatched bases: 4. There are 14 residues in the CDR3. CDR3 DNA sequence: TGTGCCAGTAGTATTCAAGGGGGCGATGAAAAACTGTTTTTT. Protein: CASSIQGGDEKLFF. The full variable domain, with the rest looked up from reference TRBV19 and TRBJ1-4, is DGGITQSPKYLFRKEGQNVTLSCEQNLNHDAMYWYRQDPGQGLRLIYYSQIVNDFQKGDIAEGYSVSREKKESFPLTVTSAQKNPTAFYLCASSIQGGDEKLFFGSGTQLSVL.

The CDR3 sequence: CASIPGPGRSVGYTF. The CDR3 coding sequence is TGTGCCAGTATCCCAGGCCCAGGGAGGTCGGTTGGCTACACCTTC. This chain links TRBV19 with TRBJ1-2; weak D call: TRBD1 (5 bases). Trimming removed 7 bases at V and 7 bases at J, with 22 bases between. Per the germline V gene, CDR1 is LNHDA and CDR2 is SQIVND (reference sequence). The CDR3 runs 15 residues.

The chain recombines TRBV9 with TRBJ1-2; D may be TRBD1 (5 bases). V lost 4 bases to trimming and J lost 6 bases, with 16 bases between them. CDR1 is SGDLS and CDR2 is YYNGEE in the germline V gene. The CDR3 sequence is 14 residues long. The CDR3 bases are TGTGCCAGCAGCCTCAGGGTCGATGGGCATGGCTACACCTTC. This translates into CASSLRVDGHGYTF.

The chain is built from TRBV6-1 and TRBJ1-2, with D unclear. Germline V gene lookup returns CDR1 MNHNS and CDR2 SASEGT. The CDR3 is made up of 12 amino acids. V lost 2 bases to trimming and J lost 4 bases, with 5 bases between them. In DNA form, the CDR3 reads TGTGCCAGCAGTGAACGGGGCTATGGCTACACCTTC. This gives the protein CASSERGYGYTF.

The chain links TRBV30 to TRBJ1-1; 7 positions agree with TRBD1. The CDR3 is 12 residues long. CDR1 and CDR2 (germline): GTSNPN, SVGIG (reference sequence). V shed 4 bases and J 4 bases; nucleotides not matched to a gene: 3. CDR3 loop: CAWNPGGTEAFF. The CDR3 DNA is TGTGCCTGGAACCCAGGGGGCACTGAAGCTTTCTTT.

This rearrangement joins TRBV5-1 to TRBJ2-2; 11 bases agree with TRBD2. Trimming took 3 bases from V and 4 from J; bases not matched to a gene: 5. Germline V lookup: CDR1 SGHRS, CDR2 YFSETQ. The CDR3 is 16 residues long. In nucleotides, the CDR3 is TGCGCCAGCAGCTCTCTAGCGGGGGGCACCACCGGGGAGCTGTTTTTT. Translation: CASSSLAGGTTGELFF.

V is TRBV5-4 and J is TRBJ2-5; perhaps TRBD1 as D (6 bases). CDR3 length: 14 amino acids. Trimming removed 4 bases at V and 3 bases at J, with 13 bases between. Germline CDR1 SGHNT, CDR2 YYREEE (reference sequence). DNA of the CDR3: TGTGCCAGCAGCGCCCAAAACAGGGAAGAGACCCAGTACTTC. Translation: CASSAQNREETQYF.

The chain recombines TRBV7-2 with TRBJ1-1; 8 bases map to TRBD1. V was pared by 3 bases and J by 4 bases, with 13 bases of the junction left unmatched. The CDR3 is 17 amino acids. Germline assignment: CDR1 SGHTA and CDR2 FQGNSA. The CDR3 DNA sequence: TGTGCCAGCAGCTTCTCCATACTCCCGGGACAGGTCACTGAAGCTTTCTTT. It specifies CASSFSILPGQVTEAFF. The entire variable domain, with the rest obtained from reference TRBV7-2 and TRBJ1-1, is as follows: GAGVSQSPSNKVTEKGKDVELRCDPISGHTALYWYRQSLGQGLEFLIYFQGNSAPDKSGLPSDRFSAERTGGSVSTLTIQRTQQEDSAVYLCASSFSILPGQVTEAFFGQGTRLTVV.

J is TRBJ1-1 and V is TRBV6-5; TRBD1 is a possible D gene (6 bases). With 7 bases removed from V and 11 bases from J, the gap between germline ends came to 14 bases. Per germline, CDR1 MNHEY and CDR2 SVGAGI. The CDR3 loop spans 11 amino acids. Here the CDR3 DNA reads TGTGCCAGCACTCTGGGAGGGGGGGCTTTCTTT. Translation: CASTLGGGAFF.

This clone was seen only a few times. V and J are TRBV6-1 and TRBJ1-1, with D possibly being TRBD1 (5 bases). Deletions cut 6 bases from V and 1 base from J, with 12 bases between. This CDR3 has 14 amino acids. Germline V gene data show CDR1 as MNHNS and CDR2 as SASEGT. The chain's CDR3 is CASSFRGQNTEAFF. CDR3 nucleotides: TGTGCCAGCAGCTTTAGGGGCCAGAACACTGAAGCTTTCTTT.

This clone was seen only once. The rearrangement uses TRBV30 and TRBJ2-5, with D possibly matching TRBD2 (6 bases). V was cut by 2 bases and J by 5 bases, with 9 bases left in between. Germline-derived CDR1 and CDR2 are GTSNPN and SVGIG (reference sequence). The CDR3 sequence is 12 residues long. The CDR3 here is CAWSLSGETQYF. The CDR3 region has the DNA TGTGCCTGGAGTCTCAGCGGGGAGACCCAGTACTTC.

A word on this clone: The junction does not match germline at one end; this may be a read error. The rearrangement joins TRBV7-3 to TRBJ1-1; 7 positions agree with TRBD1. The CDR3 has 13 residues. CDR1 and CDR2 from the germline V gene are SGHTA and FQGTGA. CDR3 sequence: CASSLTGDTEAFF. As DNA, the CDR3 is TGTGCCAGCAGTTTAACAGGGGACACTGAAGCTTTCTTT.